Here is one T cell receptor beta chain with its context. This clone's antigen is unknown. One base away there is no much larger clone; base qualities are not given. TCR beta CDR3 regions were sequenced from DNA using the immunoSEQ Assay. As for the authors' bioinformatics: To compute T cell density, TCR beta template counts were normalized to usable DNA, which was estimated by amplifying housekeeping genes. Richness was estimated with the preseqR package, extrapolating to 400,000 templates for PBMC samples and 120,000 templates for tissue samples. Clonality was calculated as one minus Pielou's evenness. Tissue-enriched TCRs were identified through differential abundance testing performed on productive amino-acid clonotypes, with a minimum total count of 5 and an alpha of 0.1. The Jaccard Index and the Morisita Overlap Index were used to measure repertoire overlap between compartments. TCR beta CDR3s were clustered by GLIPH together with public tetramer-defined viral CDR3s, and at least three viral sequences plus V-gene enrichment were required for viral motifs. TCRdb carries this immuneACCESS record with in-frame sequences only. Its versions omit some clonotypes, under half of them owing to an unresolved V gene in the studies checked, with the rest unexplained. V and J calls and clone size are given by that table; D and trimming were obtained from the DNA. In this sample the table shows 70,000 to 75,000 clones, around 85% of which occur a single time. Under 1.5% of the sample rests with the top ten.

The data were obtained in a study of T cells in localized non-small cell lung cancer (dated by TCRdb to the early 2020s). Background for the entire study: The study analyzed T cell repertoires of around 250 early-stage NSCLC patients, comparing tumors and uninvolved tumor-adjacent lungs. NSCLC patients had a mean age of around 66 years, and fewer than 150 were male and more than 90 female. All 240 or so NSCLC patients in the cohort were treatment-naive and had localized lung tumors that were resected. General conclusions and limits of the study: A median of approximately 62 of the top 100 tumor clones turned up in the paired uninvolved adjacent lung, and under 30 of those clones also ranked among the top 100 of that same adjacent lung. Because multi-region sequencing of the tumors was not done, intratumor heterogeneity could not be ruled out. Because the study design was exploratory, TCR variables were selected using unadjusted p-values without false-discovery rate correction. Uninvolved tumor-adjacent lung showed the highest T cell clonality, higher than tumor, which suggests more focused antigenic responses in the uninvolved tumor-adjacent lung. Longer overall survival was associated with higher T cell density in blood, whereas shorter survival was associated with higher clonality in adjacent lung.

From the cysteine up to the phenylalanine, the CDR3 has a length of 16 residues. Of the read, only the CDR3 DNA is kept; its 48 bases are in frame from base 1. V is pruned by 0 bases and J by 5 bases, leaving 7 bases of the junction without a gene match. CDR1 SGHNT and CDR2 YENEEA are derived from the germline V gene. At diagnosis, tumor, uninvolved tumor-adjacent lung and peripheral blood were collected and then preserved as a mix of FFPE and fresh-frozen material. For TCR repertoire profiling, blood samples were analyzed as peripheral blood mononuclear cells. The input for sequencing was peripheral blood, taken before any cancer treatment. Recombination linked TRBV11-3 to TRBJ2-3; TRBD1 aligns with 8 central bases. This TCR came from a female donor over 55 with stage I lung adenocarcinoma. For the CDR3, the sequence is CASSLEGAQGVDTQYF. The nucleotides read TGTGCCAGCAGCTTAGAGGGTGCACAGGGGGTAGATACGCAGTATTTT.